The 26 T cell receptor beta chains given below trace back to one sample, sequenced in a study of beta chain features in type 1 diabetes. Expressed TCRB transcripts were sequenced after all isolated RNA was converted to cDNA. Using immunoSEQ multiplex PCR, the repertoire was profiled, and TCRdb retains in-frame clones only, with some absent. This sample has 130,000 to 150,000 clones, with under 60% found just once. The sample taken for sequencing was Tregs from blood. Receptors were obtained from a man younger than 30 in good health.

The chain uses TRBV5-4 and TRBJ2-5; 8 bases match TRBD2. The J call could be wrong; TRBJ2-7 is a better fit for the DNA end. The CDR3 is 14 amino acids. Germline values: CDR1 SGHNT, CDR2 YYREEE (reference sequence). The CDR3 loop is CASSPGLVSYEQYF. DNA of the CDR3: TGTGCCAGCAGCCCGGGACTAGTCTCCTACGAGCAGTACTTC.

Concerning this clone: This CDR3 is also generated by other DNA sequences in the sample. The V gene is TRBV7-2, the J gene TRBJ2-5; 8 nucleotides match TRBD1. The CDR3 length is 14 residues. V lost 6 bases, J lost 2 bases, and 5 bases stayed unmatched. CDR1 SGHTA and CDR2 FQGNSA come from the germline V gene. In DNA, the CDR3 is TGTGCCAGCAGTCGGGACAGGACTCAAGAGACCCAGTACTTC. This codes for CASSRDRTQETQYF.

The rearrangement joins TRBV5-6 to TRBJ2-2, with 8 bases aligning to TRBD2. J was trimmed by 5 bases and V by 3 bases; bases with no gene match: 15. Looked up from germline, CDR1 is SGHDT and CDR2 is YYEEEE. The CDR3 extends over 18 amino acids. CDR3 residues: CASSSSPPRGGRTGELFF. The CDR3 DNA reads as TGTGCCAGCAGCTCATCCCCCCCCCGGGGGGGAAGGACCGGGGAGCTGTTTTTT.

V usage is TRBV10-3 and J usage is TRBJ2-7; TRBD2 matches at 10 bases. This CDR3 is built from 14 residues. Germline loops: CDR1 ENHRY, CDR2 SYGVKD. The J segment lost 5 bases and the V segment lost 6 bases, leaving 7 bases of the junction unmatched. The CDR3 spells CAIREAGGPHEQYF. The CDR3 DNA reads as TGTGCCATCAGGGAAGCGGGAGGGCCCCACGAGCAGTACTTC.

The chain employs TRBV6-5 and TRBJ1-2; D not resolved. The V gene's germline CDR1 is MNHEY and CDR2 SVGAGI. The CDR3 contains 13 residues. V gave up 2 bases and J gave up 4 bases, with 8 bases separating them. Here the CDR3 reads CASSYEVGYGYTF. DNA of the CDR3: TGTGCCAGCAGTTACGAGGTTGGCTATGGCTACACCTTC.

This sequence joins TRBV19 and TRBJ2-6; 7 bases are shared with TRBD1. Germline values: CDR1 LNHDA, CDR2 SQIVND (reference sequence). The CDR3 contains 16 residues. The junction had 6 bases not matched to a gene; V was cut back by 7 bases and J by 0 bases. The DNA of the CDR3 is TGTGCCAGTACCTGGGACAGTAGCTCTGGGGCCAACGTCCTGACTTTC. It is translated as CASTWDSSSGANVLTF.

The chain combines TRBV10-3 with TRBJ1-1; D remains ambiguous. The CDR3 is made up of 13 amino acids. Germline CDR1 is ENHRY and CDR2 is SYGVKD. The germline V and J ends were trimmed by 4 bases and 1 base, with 7 bases remaining between them. CDR3 sequence: CAISVAENTEAFF. In DNA, the CDR3 is TGTGCCATCAGTGTGGCAGAGAACACTGAAGCTTTCTTT.

This chain joins TRBV10-3 and TRBJ2-3; D call uncertain. The CDR3 is 11 amino acids. Trimming left V 6 bases short and J 6 bases short, with 7 bases between. In germline, CDR1 is ENHRY, CDR2 SYGVKD. The CDR3 DNA is TGTGCCATCAGGAGTTCCGATACGCAGTATTTT. Encoded protein: CAIRSSDTQYF.

This chain connects TRBV4-1 to TRBJ1-5, with D possibly TRBD1 on 5 matching bases. V was pared by 0 bases and J by 0 bases, with 15 bases between. The CDR3 has 18 amino acids. The V gene's germline CDR1 is MGHRA and CDR2 YSYEKL. The CDR3 region has the DNA TGCGCCAGCAGCCAAGATGGGACTCCGCTTAATAGCAATCAGCCCCAGCATTTT. Translating it yields CASSQDGTPLNSNQPQHF.

The J gene is TRBJ1-2, the V gene TRBV7-3, with 7 bases fitting TRBD1. Germline CDR1 reads SGHTA; CDR2 reads FQGTGA. CDR3 length: 13 residues. V lost 5 bases, J lost 6 bases, and 6 bases stayed unmatched. The CDR3 here is CASSPGTVNGYTF. As DNA, the CDR3 is TGTGCCAGCAGCCCGGGGACAGTAAATGGCTACACCTTC. The whole variable domain, remainder taken from reference TRBV7-3 and TRBJ1-2, is GAGVSQTPSNKVTEKGKYVELRCDPISGHTALYWYRQSLGQGPEFLIYFQGTGAADDSGLPNDRFFAVRPEGSVSTLKIQRTERGDSAVYLCASSPGTVNGYTFGSGTRLTVV.

V and J are TRBV7-2 and TRBJ2-3, with D maybe TRBD2 (6 bases). This CDR3 spans 14 amino acids. Trimming took off 5 bases at V and 0 bases at J, with 9 bases between the two ends. CDR1 SGHTA and CDR2 FQGNSA come from the germline V gene. CDR3: CASSRGTSTDTQYF. Here the CDR3 DNA reads TGTGCCAGCAGCCGGGGGACTAGCACAGATACGCAGTATTTT.

This clone occurred a few times. This chain joins TRBV23-1 and TRBJ1-1, with no clear D. TRBV23-1 is an ORF, with its function uncertain. This CDR3 region has 15 residues. V lost 0 bases, J lost 4 bases, and 12 bases lay in between. The CDR3 sequence is CASSQSPGDGTEAFF. CDR3 bases: TGCGCCAGCAGTCAATCGCCCGGGGATGGCACTGAAGCTTTCTTT.

This clone was detected only a few times. The chain couples TRBV28 to TRBJ2-3, with 10 bases matching TRBD2. Per germline, CDR1 MDHEN and CDR2 SYDVKM. V gave up 2 bases and J gave up 3 bases; unmatched junction bases: 11. The CDR3 has 18 residues. CDR3 amino acids: CASSLPVTASGSTDTQYF. The DNA of the CDR3 is TGTGCCAGCAGTTTACCTGTTACGGCTAGCGGGAGTACAGATACGCAGTATTTT.

The chain uses TRBV18 and TRBJ1-2, with D perhaps TRBD1 (5 bases). Germline V gives CDR1 KGHSH, CDR2 LQKENI. The CDR3 spans 15 residues. V was clipped by 2 bases and J by 3 bases, with 13 bases between them. In DNA form, the CDR3 reads TGTGCCAGCTCACCAGGGGCCGGGAGATACTATGGCTACACCTTC. Protein sequence: CASSPGAGRYYGYTF. Full variable domain (rest looked up from reference TRBV18 and TRBJ1-2): NAGVMQNPRHLVRRRGQEARLRCSPMKGHSHVYWYRQLPEEGLKFMVYLQKENIIDESGMPKERFSAEFPKEGPSILRIQQVVRGDSAAYFCASSPGAGRYYGYTFGSGTRLTVV.

This clone has a handful of counts. J is TRBJ2-7 and V is TRBV28; TRBD2 might be the D (5 bases). The CDR3 sequence is 13 residues long. Trimming removed 3 bases from V and 2 bases from J, with 8 bases in between. In germline, CDR1 is MDHEN, CDR2 SYDVKM. The CDR3 spells CASSFLGAYEQYF. Written as DNA, the CDR3 is TGTGCCAGCAGTTTTCTCGGGGCCTACGAGCAGTACTTC.

This clone was recorded a few times. V and J are TRBV4-3 and TRBJ2-1, with 12 positions matching TRBD2. The CDR3 consists of 19 residues. Trimming removed 1 base from V and 2 bases from J; junction bases left unmatched: 9. Per the germline V gene, CDR1 is LGHNA and CDR2 is YSLEER. Here the CDR3 reads CASSQAWRLAGVAYNEQFF. Written as DNA, the CDR3 is TGCGCCAGCAGCCAAGCCTGGAGACTAGCGGGAGTGGCCTACAATGAGCAGTTCTTC.

The rearrangement uses TRBV19 and TRBJ2-2; no definite D call. The V end was cut by 5 bases, the J end by 3 bases, with 13 bases between. The CDR3 covers 15 residues. Germline lookup yields CDR1 LNHDA and CDR2 SQIVND (reference sequence). For the CDR3, the DNA is TGTGCCAGTAGTCCCCGACTGTTACACACCGGGGAGCTGTTTTTT. Its translation: CASSPRLLHTGELFF.

The chain is built from TRBV5-4 and TRBJ1-4; D is uncertain. The CDR3 totals 13 residues. V was cut by 4 bases and J by 7 bases, with 11 bases left in between. Germline assignment: CDR1 SGHNT and CDR2 YYREEE (reference sequence). The CDR3 coding sequence is TGTGCCAGCAGCCAGGAACAGAGTGAAAAACTGTTTTTT. Amino acid sequence: CASSQEQSEKLFF.

This clone was observed a handful of times. This sequence joins TRBV5-1 and TRBJ2-4; 8 bases match TRBD2. The V and J ends lost 1 base and 4 bases, in that order; junction bases with no gene match: 4. Germline V gene lookup returns CDR1 SGHRS and CDR2 YFSETQ. CDR3 length: 15 residues. The CDR3 sequence is CASSLIAGSKNIQYF. CDR3 sequence (DNA): TGCGCCAGCAGCTTGATAGCGGGAAGTAAAAACATTCAGTACTTC.

This clone has a handful of counts. This CDR3 is CASSRRGPSYEQYF. The CDR3, as DNA: TGTGCCAGCAGCCGCAGGGGACCCTCGTACGAGCAGTACTTC. This chain joins TRBV2 and TRBJ2-7; maybe TRBD1 (6 bases). The CDR3 extends over 14 amino acids. Germline V gene data show CDR1 as SNHLY and CDR2 as FYNNEI. Between the trimmed V and J ends, which lost 6 bases and 4 bases, there was a span of 16 bases. Full variable domain (rest looked up from reference TRBV2 and TRBJ2-7): EPEVTQTPSHQVTQMGQEVILRCVPISNHLYFYWYRQILGQKVEFLVSFYNNEISEKSEIFDDQFSVERPDGSNFTLKIRSTKLEDSAMYFCASSRRGPSYEQYFGPGTRLTVT.

This clone has just a few counts. The genes are TRBV28 and TRBJ1-5; 8 bases are a match to TRBD1. The CDR3 contains 15 residues. Trimming took 5 bases from V and 6 from J; bases not matched to a gene: 9. Per the germline V gene, CDR1 is MDHEN and CDR2 is SYDVKM. CDR3 in amino acids: CASSGWTGNSQPQHF. The CDR3 nucleotides are TGTGCCAGCAGTGGGTGGACAGGGAATAGTCAGCCCCAGCATTTT.

The rearrangement joins TRBV6-5 to TRBJ2-7; TRBD1 agrees at 8 bases. Germline values: CDR1 MNHEY, CDR2 SVGAGI. This CDR3 is built from 15 residues. J gave up 3 bases and V 5 bases, and 9 bases lay outside the gene matches. CDR3 coding DNA: TGTGCCAGCAGTCAGCGGACAGGGTACAGCTACGAGCAGTACTTC. Its protein is CASSQRTGYSYEQYF.

The gene calls are TRBV7-3 and TRBJ1-2; TRBD1 matches at 9 bases. The J segment lost 5 bases and the V segment lost 9 bases, leaving 7 bases of the junction unmatched. Germline V gene data show CDR1 as SGHTA and CDR2 as FQGTGA. This CDR3 has 13 residues. CDR3: CASGQGMGYGYTF. In DNA, the CDR3 is TGTGCCAGTGGACAGGGGATGGGGTATGGCTACACCTTC.

The V and J genes are TRBV5-6 and TRBJ2-2; tentative D call: TRBD1 (6 bases). The V gene's germline CDR1 is SGHDT and CDR2 YYEEEE. Trimming cost V 3 bases and J 1 base, with 19 bases left between them. This CDR3 spans 18 amino acids. This CDR3 reads CASSYNTGSYRNTGELFF. Written as DNA, the CDR3 is TGTGCCAGCAGCTACAATACAGGGAGTTATCGGAACACCGGGGAGCTGTTTTTT. Together with reference TRBV5-6 and TRBJ2-2, the CDR3 gives the full variable domain: DAGVTQSPTHLIKTRGQQVTLRCSPKSGHDTVSWYQQALGQGPQFIFQYYEEEERQRGNFPDRFSGHQFPNYSSELNVNALLLGDSALYLCASSYNTGSYRNTGELFFGEGSRLTVL.

The chain recombines TRBV10-3 with TRBJ2-5; 11 nucleotides agree with TRBD2. Germline V CDR1 and CDR2: ENHRY, SYGVKD. The CDR3 has 15 amino acids. The V gene end was trimmed by 4 bases and the J gene end by 2 bases; junction bases not matched to a gene: 3. CDR3 in amino acids: CAISGGLAVQETQYF. In DNA, the CDR3 is TGTGCCATCAGTGGGGGACTAGCGGTACAAGAGACCCAGTACTTC.

This chain links TRBV4-3 with TRBJ2-3, with 7 bases matching TRBD2. Germline V gives CDR1 LGHNA, CDR2 YSLEER. The CDR3 is made up of 15 amino acids. V was clipped by 1 base and J by 5 bases; unmatched bases: 6. This CDR3 reads CASSQGGRLVDTQYF. The CDR3, as DNA: TGCGCCAGCAGCCAAGGCGGGAGACTCGTAGATACGCAGTATTTT.